Given below is one T cell receptor beta chain in context. The sample originates from a study of CD8 T cells in Susac syndrome. This CDR3 contains 12 residues. V was clipped by 1 base and J by 3 bases, with 7 bases between them. Germline CDR1 is SQVTM and CDR2 is ANQGSEA. RNA totalling about 0.45 to 1 ug underwent reverse transcription with random hexamers. Amplification of TCR beta CDR3 across 54 Vbeta and 13 Jbeta was performed with immunoSEQ multiplex PCR. TCRdb re-derived calls from the immunoSEQ multiplex PCR reads in MiXCR, one entry per CDR3 protein. The table lists around 62,000 distinct CDR3 sequences, over 85% of them singletons. Sequencing of TCR beta drew on CD8+ and CD4+ T cells from blood. Controls matched for age and sex were healthy donors.

Sequencing used CD8+ T cells from PBMCs. The receptor comes from a human donor in good health. V usage is TRBV29-1 and J usage is TRBJ2-7; D gene uncertain. CDR3 region: CSVEAGYYEQYF. The CDR3 DNA is TGCAGCGTTGAAGCGGGCTACTACGAGCAGTACTTC.